Listed below are T cell receptor beta chains from one sample, sequenced in a study of monozygotic twins with inflammatory bowel disease. From the 5' RACE reads, TCRdb lists one entry per CDR3 protein and no DNA. The repertoire shows approximately 330,000 distinct CDR3 sequences; the top ten hold around 2%. Sequenced sample: blood. These receptors were collected from a human donor with ulcerative colitis or Crohn's disease, or a healthy co-twin of an affected twin (not recorded which). CDR3s include the opening cysteine and the closing phenylalanine or tryptophan.

CDR3aa,v_gene,j_gene
CASRRDRDYGYTF,TRBV10-2,TRBJ1-2
CASSDQGTRYEKLFF,TRBV7-2,TRBJ1-4
CASSQEGNTVYYEQYF,TRBV4-3,TRBJ2-7
CASSPITYNEQFF,TRBV2,TRBJ2-1
CASSLGLVLNEQFF,TRBV3-1,TRBJ2-1
CASKGTGGPYEQYF,TRBV6-6,TRBJ2-7
CSVGQASGNQPQHF,TRBV29-1,TRBJ1-5
CSGASLGHLGYTF,TRBV29-1,TRBJ1-2
CASSPATIFPFF,TRBV18,TRBJ2-1
CASSFGRFGGGNEQFF,TRBV5-6,TRBJ2-1
CSARDTQEPTYEQYF,TRBV20-1,TRBJ2-7
CSARDPTGGGYQETQYF,TRBV20-1,TRBJ2-5
CASSLASGEYEQYF,TRBV5-1,TRBJ2-7
CASSSFKRGPNNEQFF,TRBV27,TRBJ2-1
CASSVASRNTEAFF,TRBV9,TRBJ1-1
CASSQALTSGPVDEAFF,TRBV4-1,TRBJ1-1
CSAKRQDMNTEAFF,TRBV20-1,TRBJ1-1
CASTSTGTTHGYTF,TRBV6-1,TRBJ1-2
CASRASSEQFF,TRBV3-1,TRBJ2-1
CASTREVAYNIHEQFF,TRBV7-2,TRBJ2-1